This T cell receptor (beta chain) was recovered during a study of CD8+ T cells in alopecia areata. Study summary: At a dose of 5 to 10 mg twice daily, oral tofacitinib was given to treated patients.

To note about this clone: Its specificity is not known.

Treatment meaning: oral pan-JAK inhibitor, 5-10 mg twice daily. Alopecia areata patients had lesional scalp punch biopsies and peripheral blood taken from them. Extraction of RNA preceded its reverse transcription into cDNA, which served as the sequencing template. Repertoires were generated with immunoSEQ multiplex PCR, while TCRdb's copy carries only in-frame clones and drops some. Of around 290,000 clones listed, about 62% are singletons. General study results and limits: Persistence in scalp and blood during tofacitinib was observed for many expanded lesional clones. Especially in alopecia totalis/universalis, lesional scalp showed greater clonality than normal scalp did.

Per the germline V gene, CDR1 is MNHEY and CDR2 is SMNVEV (reference sequence). The trim removed 0 bases at V and 0 bases at J, leaving 12 bases unmatched. The CDR3 runs to 20 residues. The chain carries TRBV27 and TRBJ2-1; 9 bases are a match to TRBD1. This specimen consisted of CD4+ T cells sorted from blood, obtained at week 24, from a patient treated with tofacitinib. The sequence came from a human donor with alopecia areata. The CDR3 here is CASSLSPLSGTGPSYNEQFF. The CDR3 coding sequence is TGTGCCAGCAGTTTATCCCCGTTGTCCGGGACAGGGCCCTCCTACAATGAGCAGTTCTTC.